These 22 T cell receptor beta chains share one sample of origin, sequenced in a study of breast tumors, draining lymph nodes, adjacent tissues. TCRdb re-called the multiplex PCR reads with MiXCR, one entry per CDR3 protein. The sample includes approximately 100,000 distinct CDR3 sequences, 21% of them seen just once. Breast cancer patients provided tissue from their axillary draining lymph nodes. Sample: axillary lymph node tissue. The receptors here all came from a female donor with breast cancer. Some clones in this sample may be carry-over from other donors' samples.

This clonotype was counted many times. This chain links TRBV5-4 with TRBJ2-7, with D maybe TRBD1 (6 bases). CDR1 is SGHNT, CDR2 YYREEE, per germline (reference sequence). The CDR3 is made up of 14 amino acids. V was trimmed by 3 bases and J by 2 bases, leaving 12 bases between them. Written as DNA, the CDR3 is TGTGCCAGCAGCTCACAGGGAGTCCCCTACGAGCAGTACTTC. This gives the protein CASSSQGVPYEQYF.

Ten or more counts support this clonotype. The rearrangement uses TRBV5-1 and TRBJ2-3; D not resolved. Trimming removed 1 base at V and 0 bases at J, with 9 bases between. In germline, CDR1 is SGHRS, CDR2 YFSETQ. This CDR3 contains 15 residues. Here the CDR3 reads CASSLWGSSTDTQYF. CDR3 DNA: TGCGCCAGCAGCTTGTGGGGATCTAGCACAGATACGCAGTATTTT.

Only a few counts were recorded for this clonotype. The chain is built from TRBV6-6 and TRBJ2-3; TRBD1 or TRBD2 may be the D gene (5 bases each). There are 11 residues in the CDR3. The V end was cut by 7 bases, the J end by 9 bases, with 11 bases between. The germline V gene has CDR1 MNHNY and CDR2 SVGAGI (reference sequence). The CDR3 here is CASTLGATQYF. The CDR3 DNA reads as TGTGCCAGCACCCTCGGGGCGACGCAGTATTTT.

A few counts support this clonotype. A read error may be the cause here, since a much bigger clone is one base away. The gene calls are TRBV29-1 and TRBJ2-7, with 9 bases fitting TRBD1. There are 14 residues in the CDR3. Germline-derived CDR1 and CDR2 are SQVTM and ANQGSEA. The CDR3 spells CGVQYGTGNYEQYF. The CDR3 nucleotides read TGCGGCGTTCAGTACGGGACAGGGAACTACGAGCAGTACTTC.

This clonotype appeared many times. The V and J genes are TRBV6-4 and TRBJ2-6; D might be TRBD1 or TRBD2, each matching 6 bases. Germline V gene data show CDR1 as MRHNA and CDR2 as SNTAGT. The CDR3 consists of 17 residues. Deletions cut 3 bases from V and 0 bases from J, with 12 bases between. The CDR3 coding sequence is TGTGCCAGCAGTGATGGAGGGGGGATCTCTGGGGCCAACGTCCTGACTTTC. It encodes CASSDGGGISGANVLTF.

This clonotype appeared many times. The CDR3 sequence is CASGPKATDTQYF. The CDR3 DNA reads TGTGCCAGCGGACCTAAGGCCACAGATACGCAGTATTTT. The chain combines TRBV2 with TRBJ2-3; unclear D gene. CDR1 and CDR2 from the germline V gene are SNHLY and FYNNEI. The CDR3 covers 13 residues. The V end lost 8 bases, the J end lost 2 bases, and 11 bases lay between the germline ends.

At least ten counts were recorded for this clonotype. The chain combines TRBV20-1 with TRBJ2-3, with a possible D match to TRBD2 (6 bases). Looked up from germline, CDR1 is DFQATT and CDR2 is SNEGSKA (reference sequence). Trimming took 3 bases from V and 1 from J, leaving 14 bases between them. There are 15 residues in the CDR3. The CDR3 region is CSARDRGWGTDTQYF. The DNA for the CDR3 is TGCAGTGCTAGGGACCGGGGGTGGGGCACAGATACGCAGTATTTT.

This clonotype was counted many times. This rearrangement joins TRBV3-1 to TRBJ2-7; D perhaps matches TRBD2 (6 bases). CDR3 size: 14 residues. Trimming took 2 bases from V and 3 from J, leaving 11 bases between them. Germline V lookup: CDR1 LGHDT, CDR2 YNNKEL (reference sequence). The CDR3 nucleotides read TGTGCCAGCAGCCAAAATGGAGGGTTCTACGAGCAGTACTTC. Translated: CASSQNGGFYEQYF.

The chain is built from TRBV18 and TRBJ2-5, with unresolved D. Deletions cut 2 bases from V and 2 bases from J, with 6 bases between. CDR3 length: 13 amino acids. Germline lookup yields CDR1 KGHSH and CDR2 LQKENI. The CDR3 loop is CASSPTEQETQYF. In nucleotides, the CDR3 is TGTGCCAGCTCACCAACGGAACAAGAGACCCAGTACTTC. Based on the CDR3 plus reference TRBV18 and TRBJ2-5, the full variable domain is NAGVMQNPRHLVRRRGQEARLRCSPMKGHSHVYWYRQLPEEGLKFMVYLQKENIIDESGMPKERFSAEFPKEGPSILRIQQVVRGDSAAYFCASSPTEQETQYFGPGTRLLVL.

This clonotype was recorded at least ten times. CDR3 amino acids: CASSLKHGEKLFF. CDR3 DNA: TGTGCCAGCAGCTTAAAGCATGGCGAAAAACTGTTTTTT. The chain recombines TRBV7-9 with TRBJ1-4, with unresolved D. The V end was cut by 2 bases, the J end by 8 bases, with 9 bases between. The CDR3 spans 13 residues. The V gene's germline CDR1 is SEHNR and CDR2 FQNEAQ (reference sequence).

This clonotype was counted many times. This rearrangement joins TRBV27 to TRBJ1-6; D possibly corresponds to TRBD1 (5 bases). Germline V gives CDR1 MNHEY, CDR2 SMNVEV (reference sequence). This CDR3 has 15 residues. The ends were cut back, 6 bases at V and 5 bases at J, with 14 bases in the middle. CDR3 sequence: CASRNWGTNNSPLHF. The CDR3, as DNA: TGTGCCAGCAGGAACTGGGGGACTAATAATTCACCCCTCCACTTT.

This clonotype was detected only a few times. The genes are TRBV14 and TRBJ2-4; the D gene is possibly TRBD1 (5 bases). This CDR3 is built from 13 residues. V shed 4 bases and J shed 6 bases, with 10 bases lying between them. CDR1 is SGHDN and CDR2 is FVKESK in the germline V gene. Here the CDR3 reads CASSLNRRNIQYF. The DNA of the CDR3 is TGTGCCAGCAGCCTTAACAGGCGAAACATTCAGTACTTC.

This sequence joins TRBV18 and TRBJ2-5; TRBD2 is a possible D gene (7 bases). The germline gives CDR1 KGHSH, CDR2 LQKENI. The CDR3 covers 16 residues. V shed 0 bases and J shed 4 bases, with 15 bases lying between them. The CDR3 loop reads CASSPPVRGGGETQYF. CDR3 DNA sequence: TGTGCCAGCTCACCACCGGTACGAGGGGGGGGAGAGACCCAGTACTTC. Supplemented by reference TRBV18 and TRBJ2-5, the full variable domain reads NAGVMQNPRHLVRRRGQEARLRCSPMKGHSHVYWYRQLPEEGLKFMVYLQKENIIDESGMPKERFSAEFPKEGPSILRIQQVVRGDSAAYFCASSPPVRGGGETQYFGPGTRLLVL.

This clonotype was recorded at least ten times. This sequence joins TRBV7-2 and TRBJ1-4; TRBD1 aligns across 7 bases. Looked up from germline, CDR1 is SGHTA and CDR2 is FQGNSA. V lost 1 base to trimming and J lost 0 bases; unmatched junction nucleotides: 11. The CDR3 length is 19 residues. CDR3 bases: TGTGCCAGCAGCTTAGTCGTGTTGGGACAGCCTGCAACTAATGAAAAACTGTTTTTT. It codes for CASSLVVLGQPATNEKLFF.

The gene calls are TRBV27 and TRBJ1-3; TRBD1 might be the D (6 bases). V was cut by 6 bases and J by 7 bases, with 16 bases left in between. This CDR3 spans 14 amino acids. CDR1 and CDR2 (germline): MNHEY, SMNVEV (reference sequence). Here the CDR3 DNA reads TGTGCCAGCAGATCCTCAGGGGCTGTGAACACCATATATTTT. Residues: CASRSSGAVNTIYF.

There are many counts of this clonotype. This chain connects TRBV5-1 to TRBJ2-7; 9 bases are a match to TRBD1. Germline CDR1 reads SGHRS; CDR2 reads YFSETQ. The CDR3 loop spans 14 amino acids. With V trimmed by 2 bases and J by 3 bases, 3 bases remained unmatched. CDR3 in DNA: TGCGCCAGCAGCTTTGGGACAGGGTACTACGAGCAGTACTTC. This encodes CASSFGTGYYEQYF.

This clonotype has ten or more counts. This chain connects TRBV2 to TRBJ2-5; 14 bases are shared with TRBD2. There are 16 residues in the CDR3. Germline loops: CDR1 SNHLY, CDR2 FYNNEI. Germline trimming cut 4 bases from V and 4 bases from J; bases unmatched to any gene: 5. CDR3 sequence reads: CASSARLAGGRETQYF. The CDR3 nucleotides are TGTGCCAGCAGTGCGAGACTAGCGGGGGGGCGAGAGACCCAGTACTTC.

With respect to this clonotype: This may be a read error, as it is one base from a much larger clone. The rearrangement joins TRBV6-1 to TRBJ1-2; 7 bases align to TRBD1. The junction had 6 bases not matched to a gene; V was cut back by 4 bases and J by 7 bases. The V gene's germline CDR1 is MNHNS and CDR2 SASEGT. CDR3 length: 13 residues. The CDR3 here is CASSGTRDSGYTF. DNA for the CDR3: TGTGCCAGCAGTGGAACTCGGGACAGTGGCTACACCTTC.

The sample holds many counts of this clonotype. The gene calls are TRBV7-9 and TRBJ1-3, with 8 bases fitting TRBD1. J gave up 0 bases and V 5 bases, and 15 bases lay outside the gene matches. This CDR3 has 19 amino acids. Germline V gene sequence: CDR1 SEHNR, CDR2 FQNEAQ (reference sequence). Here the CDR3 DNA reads TGTGCCAGCAGCCACGGACAGGGAATTGATGAGAGCTCTGGAAACACCATATATTTT. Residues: CASSHGQGIDESSGNTIYF.

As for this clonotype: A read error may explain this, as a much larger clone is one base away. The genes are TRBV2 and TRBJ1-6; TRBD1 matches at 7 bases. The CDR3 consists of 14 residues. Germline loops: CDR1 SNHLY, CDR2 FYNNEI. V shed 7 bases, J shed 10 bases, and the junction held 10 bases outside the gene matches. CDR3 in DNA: TGTGCCAGCATTAGGACAGGTGCGGGCTCACCCCTCCACTTT. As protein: CASIRTGAGSPLHF. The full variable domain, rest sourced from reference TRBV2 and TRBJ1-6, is EPEVTQTPSHQVTQMGQEVILRCVPISNHLYFYWYRQILGQKVEFLVSFYNNEISEKSEIFDDQFSVERPDGSNFTLKIRSTKLEDSAMYFCASIRTGAGSPLHFGNGTRLTVT.

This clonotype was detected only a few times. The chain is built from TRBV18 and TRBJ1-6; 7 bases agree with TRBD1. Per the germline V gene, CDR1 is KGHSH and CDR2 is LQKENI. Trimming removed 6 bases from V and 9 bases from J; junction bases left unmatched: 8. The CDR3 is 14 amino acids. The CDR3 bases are TGTGCCAGCTCCCCGGGACAGAGGGGTTCACCCCTCCACTTT. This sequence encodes CASSPGQRGSPLHF.

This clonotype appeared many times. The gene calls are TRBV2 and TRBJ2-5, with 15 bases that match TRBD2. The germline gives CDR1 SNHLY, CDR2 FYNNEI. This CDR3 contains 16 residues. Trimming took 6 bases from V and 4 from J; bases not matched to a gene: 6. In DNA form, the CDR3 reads TGTGCCAGCAGGGGAGGACTAGCGGGGGGGTCAGAGACCCAGTACTTC. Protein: CASRGGLAGGSETQYF.